The source of this TCR beta chain is a study of response to subunit inactivated influenza vaccine. This clonotype was seen only a few times. The target antigen is unknown. TCRdb recomputed calls from the RT-PCR reads with MiXCR, one row per CDR3 protein. The sample includes more than 700,000 distinct CDR3 sequences, roughly 20% of them seen just once. V dropped 4 bases and J dropped 2 bases, with 16 bases sitting between them. From germline, CDR1 is SGHTA and CDR2 FQGTGA. CDR3 length equals 16 residues. General observations from the study: That few new T cells are recruited by each seasonal influenza vaccination was the authors' suggestion.

The TCR originated in a man between 45 and 60 years old who received an inactivated influenza vaccine. The input for sequencing was PBMCs from blood, taken approximately 5 days after vaccination. The J gene is TRBJ2-3, the V gene TRBV7-3, with unresolved D. The DNA for the CDR3 is TGTGCCAGCAGCTCAAATCCCTCGCAGAACACAGATACGCAGTATTTT. Translation: CASSSNPSQNTDTQYF.